This T cell receptor (beta chain) was profiled in a study of blood T cells in healthy people across ages. V dropped 0 bases and J dropped 0 bases, with 6 bases sitting between them. This CDR3 has 13 residues. Per the germline V gene, CDR1 is DFQATT and CDR2 is SNEGSKA (reference sequence). Through a sample-barcoded 5' primer and a J-beta primer mix, a second PCR was run for 7 to 11 cycles. In TCRdb, the 5' RACE reads were re-called with MiXCR into one record per CDR3 protein. The sample yields over 1.5 million distinct CDR3 sequences, 49% seen once. Healthy Caucasian individuals from Russia aged roughly 6 to 90 served as donors.

Sequencing used blood. The sequence came from a woman aged 35 to 49 in good health. This chain connects TRBV20-1 to TRBJ2-7; D is undetermined. The CDR3 loop is CSAREASSYEQYF. CDR3 coding DNA: TGCAGTGCTAGAGAAGCCAGCTCCTACGAGCAGTACTTC.